This T cell receptor (beta chain) was recovered during a study of blood T cell repertoires in COVID-19. This study enrolled people aged about 18 to 100 from around 26 US geographic areas. Membership in each cohort depended on participant-reported clinical history. Germline V gene sequence: CDR1 GTSNPN, CDR2 SVGIG (reference sequence). The CDR3 runs 13 residues. V lost 2 bases and J lost 6; bases outside the gene matches: 6. Using immunoSEQ multiplex PCR, the repertoire was profiled, and TCRdb retains in-frame clones only, with some absent. The sample lists hundreds of thousands of clones, around 85% occurring once.

The origin of this receptor is a woman aged 55-70 years who had recovered from COVID-19. Sequencing used PBMCs or T cells enriched from blood (not recorded which). V is TRBV30 and J is TRBJ1-1, with 7 positions matching TRBD1. CDR3 DNA sequence: TGTGCCTGGAGTATGACAGGGAGTCCTGAAGCTTTCTTT. Its translation: CAWSMTGSPEAFF.